These 6 T cell receptor beta chains originate from one sample sequenced in a study of regulatory T cells in long-lasting Graves disease. iRepertoire HTBI primers and Arm-PCR of CDR3 regions built TCR beta libraries. TCRdb reprocessed the multiplex PCR reads via MiXCR and lists one record per CDR3 protein. This sample has 350,000 to 500,000 distinct CDR3 sequences; 16% occur once, and the top ten carry about 25%. The time point: newly diagnosed GD, antithyroid drugs for less than 3 months. RNA from PBMCs was the source of the TCR library. This sample was also put to use in a study of T cells in Graves' hyperthyroidism and ophthalmopathy.

This sample comprised peripheral blood mononuclear cells (PBMCs), obtained at new diagnosis, from a patient treated with antithyroid drugs. All receptors derive from a woman in her late teens or twenties with Graves disease.

This clonotype was seen repeatedly, ten times or more. V usage is TRBV5-6 and J usage is TRBJ2-3, with D possibly matching TRBD2 (5 bases). This CDR3 has 14 residues. Trimming shortened V by 5 bases and J by 2 bases, and 12 bases separated the two germline ends. The germline CDR1 and CDR2 sequences are SGHDT and YYEEEE. CDR3 sequence (DNA): TGTGCCAGCAGTTCGAGCGGAGACACAGATACGCAGTATTTT. It encodes CASSSSGDTDTQYF.

This clonotype came up many times. The V gene is TRBV24-1, the J gene TRBJ2-2; 8 bases match TRBD1. CDR3 length: 17 residues. V lost 3 bases to trimming and J lost 6 bases; unmatched junction nucleotides: 11. From germline, CDR1 is KGHDR and CDR2 SFDVKD. The CDR3 region has the DNA TGTGCCACCAGTGATGAATTCGGGACAGGCATCCCCGGGGAGCTGTTTTTT. Its translation: CATSDEFGTGIPGELFF.

V gene TRBV24-1 combines with J gene TRBJ2-3; possibly TRBD1 for D (5 bases). The CDR3 runs to 16 residues. The V gene's germline CDR1 is KGHDR and CDR2 SFDVKD. V gave up 3 bases and J gave up 5 bases, with 17 bases separating them. This CDR3 reads CATSDRAGNWGDTQYF. The CDR3 nucleotides read TGTGCCACCAGTGATCGGGCAGGGAATTGGGGAGATACGCAGTATTTT.

CDR3 loop: CSALRPSGLGETQYF. CDR3 DNA sequence: TGCAGTGCCCTAAGGCCTAGCGGTCTCGGAGAGACCCAGTACTTC. The rearrangement joins TRBV20-1 to TRBJ2-5, with 7 bases lining up with TRBD2. Germline trimming cut 6 bases from V and 4 bases from J; bases unmatched to any gene: 14. The CDR3 sequence is 15 residues long. Germline CDR1 and CDR2: DFQATT and SNEGSKA (reference sequence).

This clonotype showed up many times. The V call is TRBV28, the J call TRBJ2-7; D call uncertain. The germline CDR1 and CDR2 sequences are MDHEN and SYDVKM. The V and J ends lost 2 bases and 3 bases respectively, with 11 bases between them. The length of the CDR3 is 14 residues. The CDR3 sequence: CASSLGPRNYEQYF. CDR3 nucleotide sequence: TGTGCCAGCAGTTTAGGGCCTCGCAACTACGAGCAGTACTTC.

This clonotype was detected ten times or more. The chain couples TRBV12-3 or TRBV12-4 to TRBJ2-3; D not resolved. The CDR3 consists of 15 residues. V was trimmed by 6 bases and J by 0 bases, leaving 13 bases between them. CDR3 sequence: CASRGLEFSTDTQYF. The CDR3 nucleotides read TGTGCCAGCAGGGGCTTGGAGTTCAGCACAGATACGCAGTATTTT.